This T cell receptor beta chain came from a study of blood T cell repertoires in COVID-19. In the original processing: Nucleated cell number was recorded as an estimate derived from reference gene primer amplification. Produced via immunoSEQ multiplex PCR; TCRdb's table is partial and in-frame only. V and J calls plus clone size are reproduced from that table; the DNA served to infer D and trimming. The sample includes about 160,000 clones, 80% to 90% of them seen just once. Trimming cost V 7 bases and J 4 bases, with 11 bases left between them. The CDR3 has 14 residues. CDR1 is LNHDA, CDR2 SQIVND, per germline (reference sequence).

The sample comprised peripheral blood. The sequence came from a man between 65 and 85 years old with acute or convalescent COVID-19. The V and J genes are TRBV19 and TRBJ1-6; perhaps TRBD1 as D (5 bases). The CDR3 nucleotides read TGTGCCAGTACCCCGGACAAATATAATTCACCCCTCCACTTT. It is translated as CASTPDKYNSPLHF.